The 21 T cell receptor beta chains given below trace back to one sample, sequenced in a study of cytomegalovirus exposure and HLA in healthy donors. The PCR had 60 Vbeta and 13 Jbeta primers. Repertoires were generated with immunoSEQ multiplex PCR, while TCRdb's copy carries only in-frame clones and drops some. The sample contains around 190,000 clones, 80% of which appear only once. The specimen was PBMCs. The origin of the receptors is a man between 35 and 55 years old in good health and CMV-seronegative.

This clone was detected only once. This sequence joins TRBV5-1 and TRBJ2-7; D is ambiguous. Germline assignment: CDR1 SGHRS and CDR2 YFSETQ. CDR3 length: 12 amino acids. Trimming cost V 1 base and J 5 bases, with 7 bases left between them. The CDR3 nucleotides are TGCGCCAGCAGCTTGTGGCAGGACGAGCAGTACTTC. Amino acid sequence: CASSLWQDEQYF.

The chain combines TRBV5-1 with TRBJ2-1, with TRBD1 as a possible D gene (5 bases). The CDR3 is 14 residues long. Germline V gene data show CDR1 as SGHRS and CDR2 as YFSETQ. V was clipped by 4 bases and J by 7 bases, with 15 bases between them. This CDR3 is CASSPREPWNEQFF. In DNA form, the CDR3 reads TGCGCCAGCAGCCCCAGGGAACCTTGGAATGAGCAGTTCTTC. Looking up the rest from reference TRBV5-1 and TRBJ2-1 gives the full variable domain: KAGVTQTPRYLIKTRGQQVTLSCSPISGHRSVSWYQQTPGQGLQFLFEYFSETQRNKGNFPGRFSGRQFSNSRSEMNVSTLELGDSALYLCASSPREPWNEQFFGPGTRLTVL.

The chain carries TRBV4-1 and TRBJ1-3; D unresolved. The V gene lost 0 bases and the J gene lost 0 bases, with 6 bases spanning the gap. This CDR3 contains 15 residues. The germline gives CDR1 MGHRA, CDR2 YSYEKL. The CDR3 sequence: CASSQESRSGNTIYF. The CDR3 coding sequence is TGCGCCAGCAGCCAAGAGAGCCGCTCTGGAAACACCATATATTTT.

This clone is a singleton in its sample. The chain joins TRBV7-2 to TRBJ2-7; 13 bases align to TRBD2. After removal of 0 bases from V and 6 bases from J, the junction contained 5 bases not matched to a gene. The V gene's germline CDR1 is SGHTA and CDR2 FQGNSA. The CDR3 extends over 16 amino acids. The CDR3 DNA sequence: TGTGCCAGCAGCTTAGCGACTAGCGGGGGGCGACCCGAGCAGTACTTC. Protein sequence: CASSLATSGGRPEQYF.

V gene TRBV7-9 combines with J gene TRBJ1-4; the D is unclear. CDR1 and CDR2 (germline): SEHNR, FQNEAQ (reference sequence). The CDR3 is made up of 16 amino acids. The V end lost 5 bases, the J end lost 17 bases, and 30 bases lay between the germline ends. CDR3 amino acids: CASSTSDSENSHLSFF. The CDR3 coding sequence is TGTGCCAGCAGCACTAGCGATTCGGAGAATTCCCACCTGAGTTTTTTT.

The chain combines TRBV4-1 with TRBJ1-5; 10 positions match TRBD1. The germline gives CDR1 MGHRA, CDR2 YSYEKL. The CDR3 covers 16 residues. The J segment lost 2 bases and the V segment lost 4 bases, leaving 5 bases of the junction unmatched. CDR3 sequence: CASSPGQGPRNQPQHF. CDR3 DNA: TGCGCCAGCAGCCCGGGACAGGGGCCCCGCAATCAGCCCCAGCATTTT.

This clone was counted between two and nine times. V and J are TRBV10-3 and TRBJ2-5; the D gene is possibly TRBD2 (5 bases). The J call is uncertain, as TRBJ2-7 better fits the DNA end. Per germline, CDR1 ENHRY and CDR2 SYGVKD. CDR3 size: 15 residues. In DNA form, the CDR3 reads TGTGCCATCAGTGAGTCAGTGCTAGCAGCAGGCGAGCAGTACTTC. Its translation is CAISESVLAAGEQYF.

A note on this clone: Germline is not matched at one junction end, which may reflect a read error. V is TRBV4-3 and J is TRBJ1-4; a possible D gene is TRBD1 (5 bases). CDR3 size: 14 residues. Germline loops: CDR1 LGHNA, CDR2 YSLEER. Written as DNA, the CDR3 is TGCGCCAGCAGCCAAGAGCGGGGGGGGTGGGACTCGATTTTT. The encoded protein is CASSQERGGWDSIF.

The chain links TRBV5-1 to TRBJ1-1, with a tentative D call TRBD1 (6 bases). This CDR3 is 14 amino acids long. In germline, CDR1 is SGHRS, CDR2 YFSETQ. V lost 4 bases to trimming and J lost 11 bases, with 21 bases between them. The CDR3 here is CASSPGPGAGRAFF. CDR3 nucleotide sequence: TGCGCCAGCAGCCCGGGTCCAGGGGCTGGAAGGGCTTTCTTT.

This clone was observed once. The chain employs TRBV30 and TRBJ1-1, with TRBD1 identical over 7 bases. The CDR3 loop spans 13 amino acids. Looked up from germline, CDR1 is GTSNPN and CDR2 is SVGIG (reference sequence). Trimming removed 4 bases from V and 5 bases from J; junction bases left unmatched: 7. The CDR3 protein is CAWKTGPPTEAFF. CDR3 coding DNA: TGTGCCTGGAAGACAGGGCCTCCGACTGAAGCTTTCTTT. Full variable domain (rest looked up from reference TRBV30 and TRBJ1-1): SQTIHQWPATLVQPVGSPLSLECTVEGTSNPNLYWYRQAAGRGLQLLFYSVGIGQISSEVPQNLSASRPQDRQFILSSKKLLLSDSGFYLCAWKTGPPTEAFFGQGTRLTVV.

This clone appeared once. The CDR3 nucleotides read TGTGCCAGCAGCTTAGCAGCAGGGGGGAATCAGCCCCAGCATTTT. This codes for CASSLAAGGNQPQHF. The J gene is TRBJ1-5, the V gene TRBV7-2, with 7 bases that match TRBD1. V was pared by 0 bases and J by 4 bases, with 3 bases of the junction left unmatched. Germline V CDR1 and CDR2: SGHTA, FQGNSA. The CDR3 runs to 15 residues.

The V call is TRBV19, the J call TRBJ1-1; TRBD1 might be the D (6 bases). Trimming took off 8 bases at V and 7 bases at J, with 20 bases between the two ends. CDR1 is LNHDA and CDR2 is SQIVND in the germline V gene (reference sequence). The CDR3 contains 14 residues. CDR3 in amino acids: CASGTRDLLLEAFF. The CDR3 DNA reads TGTGCCAGTGGGACAAGGGACCTCCTGCTTGAAGCTTTCTTT.

The chain couples TRBV2 to TRBJ2-1, with TRBD2 matching 7 bases. The CDR3 runs to 17 residues. Germline V gene lookup returns CDR1 SNHLY and CDR2 FYNNEI. Germline trimming cut 1 base from V and 2 bases from J; bases unmatched to any gene: 8. DNA of the CDR3: TGTGCCAGCAGTGAAGATGGAACTAGCGAGACCTACAATGAGCAGTTCTTC. Its translation is CASSEDGTSETYNEQFF.

The chain joins TRBV6-5 to TRBJ1-5, with D tentatively TRBD1 (6 bases). Germline CDR1 MNHEY, CDR2 SVGAGI. This CDR3 has 15 residues. The germline V and J ends were trimmed by 6 bases and 2 bases, with 14 bases remaining between them. CDR3 nucleotides: TGTGCCAGCAGCACGACAAACAGGGGCAATCAGCCCCAGCATTTT. It specifies CASSTTNRGNQPQHF.

The rearrangement uses TRBV27 and TRBJ2-3; possibly TRBD2 for D (5 bases). CDR3 size: 15 residues. Trimming removed 3 bases at V and 14 bases at J, with 24 bases between. Germline assignment: CDR1 MNHEY and CDR2 SMNVEV (reference sequence). This chain's CDR3 is CASSFFPSPPGPWYF. In nucleotides, the CDR3 is TGTGCCAGCAGTTTTTTTCCTAGCCCTCCTGGCCCGTGGTATTTT.

This chain connects TRBV5-4 to TRBJ1-2; a possible D gene is TRBD1 (6 bases). The CDR3 is 14 amino acids. V gave up 0 bases and J gave up 4 bases, with 10 bases separating them. The V gene's germline CDR1 is SGHNT and CDR2 YYREEE (reference sequence). CDR3 residues: CASSLARGGYGYTF. The CDR3 nucleotides are TGTGCCAGCAGCTTGGCCAGGGGTGGCTATGGCTACACCTTC.

This clone appeared a single time. This sequence joins TRBV7-2 and TRBJ1-1, with unresolved D. In germline, CDR1 is SGHTA, CDR2 FQGNSA. V lost 6 bases and J 10 bases, leaving 15 bases between the germline ends. CDR3 length: 12 amino acids. As DNA, the CDR3 is TGTGCCAGCAGTTACCCCGGGTTGGTAGCTTTCTTT. Translating gives CASSYPGLVAFF. Drawing the rest from reference TRBV7-2 and TRBJ1-1, the complete variable domain is GAGVSQSPSNKVTEKGKDVELRCDPISGHTALYWYRQSLGQGLEFLIYFQGNSAPDKSGLPSDRFSAERTGGSVSTLTIQRTQQEDSAVYLCASSYPGLVAFFGQGTRLTVV.

This clone has only a few counts. The V gene is TRBV4-3, the J gene TRBJ1-1; D is uncertain. The CDR3 extends over 14 amino acids. CDR1 is LGHNA and CDR2 is YSLEER in the germline V gene. The ends were cut back, 2 bases at V and 1 base at J, with 8 bases in the middle. DNA for the CDR3: TGCGCCAGCAGCCAAAATCAGGCGAACACTGAAGCTTTCTTT. Encoded protein: CASSQNQANTEAFF.

V and J are TRBV4-1 and TRBJ1-1; 9 nucleotides align to TRBD1. The CDR3 is 15 amino acids. Per the germline V gene, CDR1 is MGHRA and CDR2 is YSYEKL. V dropped 3 bases and J dropped 1; count of bases not matched to a gene: 3. The CDR3 coding sequence is TGCGCCAGCAGCCACAGGGACAGGGAGAACACTGAAGCTTTCTTT. Translation: CASSHRDRENTEAFF.

V gene TRBV6-5 combines with J gene TRBJ1-1, with TRBD1 as a possible D gene (5 bases). CDR1 is MNHEY, CDR2 SVGAGI, per germline. V lost 0 bases to trimming and J lost 5 bases, with 13 bases between them. This CDR3 spans 15 amino acids. The CDR3 DNA sequence: TGTGCCAGCAGTTACTCCGGGACTGTCGGAACTGAAGCTTTCTTT. Its translation is CASSYSGTVGTEAFF.

The V and J genes are TRBV27 and TRBJ2-7; 8 bases match TRBD1. The CDR3 contains 13 residues. The junction had 6 bases not matched to a gene; V was cut back by 5 bases and J by 6 bases. CDR1 is MNHEY, CDR2 SMNVEV, per germline (reference sequence). CDR3 in amino acids: CASSATTGVEQYF. The CDR3 nucleotides are TGTGCCAGCAGTGCTACGACAGGGGTCGAGCAGTACTTC.